This paragraph reports one TCR beta chain. Its antigen is currently not known. Per-base qualities were not stored, and no clone one base away is much larger. This sample was taken from a study of blood T cells in healthy people across ages (dated by TCRdb to 2013 to 2016). Background on the whole study: In model experiments, template switching captured roughly one uniquely barcoded TCR beta cDNA molecule for every two T cells. To track age-related changes in TCR beta repertoire diversity, the study relied on deep sequencing normalized with unique cDNA molecular identifiers. Four age groups were formed from the donors: young (average about 15 years), middle-aged (less than 40), aged (around 62) and long-lived (more than 75). Two additional independent replicas of 1 million unique cDNA reads from the same blood draw were analyzed for two donors (one aged 18 to 29 and one aged 80 or older). Points the paper makes about the study in general: There was a strong correlation between observed TCR beta diversity and the percentage of naive T cells measured by flow cytometry. Bulk unsorted PBMC profiling prevented conclusive comparison of naive and antigen-experienced compartments. Donor CMV infection status was unknown, potentially confounding age-related changes in expanded clonotypes. Compared with the aged group, the long-lived group had more naive CD4+ T cells, fewer expanded clones and increased TCR diversity, a pattern suggesting age selection. Estimates of total diversity based on one million sequenced T cells were considered lower bounds and underestimates. Observed TCR beta diversity per million T cells fell roughly linearly with age, and a significant reduction was already apparent by age around 44.

Deletion took 6 bases off V and 0 bases off J, with a span of 11 bases between the germline ends. Based on the germline V gene, the CDR1 and CDR2 sequences are MNHEY and SVGAGI. The CDR3, cysteine through phenylalanine, is 14 amino acids long. The sequence is cut down to CDR3 DNA, 42 bases in frame from base 1. Receptors were amplified or captured by 5' RACE. The reads were generated on an Illumina HiSeq 2500. A second roughly 6 to 12 cycle PCR used a sample-barcoded 5' primer and a J-beta primer mix. Each TCR beta cDNA molecule received a unique molecular identifier from a template-switch 5' adaptor carrying 12 random nucleotides. Each sample yielded at least 2.5 million CDR3-containing paired-end reads. All of the RNA was converted into first-strand cDNA using the Mint cDNA synthesis kit, with a TRBC-specific oligonucleotide serving as the primer. Following uracil-DNA glycosylase treatment, a first 18-cycle PCR with universal primers M1SS and BC2_uni_R was performed on all cDNA. Under the source paper's analysis protocol: Normalization of each sample was performed by random selection of 1 million high-quality reads, each carrying a distinct molecular identifier. Instead of being binned into consensus sequences, reads with shared molecular identifiers were discarded. MiTCR, set to a Q25 quality threshold and the strictest error-elimination algorithm, was used for CDR3 identification, clonotype clustering and error correction. A nonparametric unseen species model with Euler transformation was used to estimate a lower bound on total TCR beta diversity. TCRdb handled the public reads itself, with Q25 trimming in fastp and clone calling in MiXCR, and kept productive beta chains. Each CDR3 protein gets just one entry, which takes the most common genes and DNA from the rows behind it. Here the V and J calls rest on TCRdb's processing, not on the authors' analysis. This sample gives roughly 800,000 distinct CDR3 sequences in total; about 25% of them show up just once. Together, the top ten hold 9.4% of the sample.

Systemically healthy Caucasian individuals from Russia, some 40 in total and aged roughly 6 to 90 years, were included as donors. Each donor gave roughly 11 milliliters of peripheral blood, drawn into EDTA-treated Vacutainer tubes. Ficoll-Paque density-gradient centrifugation was used to isolate PBMCs, with at least 7 million obtained per sample. Total RNA was extracted from PBMCs with Trizol reagent, with at least 5 micrograms obtained per sample. For every donor, an aliquot of PBMCs went through flow cytometry to measure the percentages of naive CD45RAhigh/CD27high T cells. The same sample was also studied in work on T cells of mothers and their children. Drawing on the second study: Donors were nine systemically healthy Caucasian individuals: three mothers and their six children. cDNA synthesis consumed the entire amount of extracted RNA, loaded at 1.5 ug RNA in each 15 ul reaction. Sample barcodes and 2-4 random nucleotides were added via the M1S primer in the second PCR. Over 8 million TCR beta CDR3 reads were obtained for each mother, and 2.5 million to 3 million reads were obtained for each child. TCR recombination output is similarly shaped by thymic selection in related and unrelated pairs, with a minor effect exerted by inherited differences. Related mother-child pairs always showed normalized repertoire overlap that was slightly higher than in unrelated mother-child pairs, though the difference was never significant. Persistent microchimeric T cell clones were not detected, at a sensitivity of 85 to 100 clones per million clonotypes. To look for features that set related mother-child pairs apart from unrelated individuals, the researchers ran deep NGS to compare the TCR beta repertoires of mothers and children. Mothers averaged about 37 +/- 4 years of age and children averaged about 10 +/- 4 years. After adapter ligation with NEBNext reagents, the libraries were sequenced on Illumina HiSeq 2000 with 100+100 nt paired-end reads. To prevent cross-contamination, the mother and child libraries were prepared one month apart and sequenced in separate runs. Each donor had between roughly 500,000 and 2,200,000 distinct TCR beta clonotypes identified. Naive TCR beta clonotypes were estimated from low-frequency clonotypes matched to each donor's FACS-determined naive share, without sorting.

The TCR was taken from a boy aged 5 to 17 in good health. Recombination connected TRBV6-5 to TRBJ2-5, with the D gene not clear enough to name. The sample comprised blood. The nucleotides are TGTGCCAGCAGCCTCACAGAGTACCAAGAGACCCAGTACTTC. Its amino acids are CASSLTEYQETQYF.